A selection of T cell receptor beta chains follows, all from one sample in a study of early T cells in non-severe SARS-CoV-2 infection. TCRdb redid the calling of the 5' RACE reads with MiXCR, one entry per CDR3 protein. The sample lists some 40,000 distinct CDR3 sequences; less than 15% were seen once. What was sequenced was whole blood. These receptors came from an adult who was a healthcare worker with PCR-confirmed SARS-CoV-2 infection or an uninfected control (not recorded which). CDR3s leave out the opening cysteine and the closing phenylalanine or tryptophan. A D gene is named only where the DNA matches it firmly.

V gene	D gene	J gene	CDR3 protein
TRBV15	NA	TRBJ1-2	ATSRDWEQNYGYT
TRBV29-1	TRBD1	TRBJ1-1	SVAGTGGSMNTEAF
TRBV19	NA	TRBJ2-6	ASSTRGSAGANVLT
TRBV28	TRBD2	TRBJ2-4	ASSLPGGAKNIQY
TRBV7-3	NA	TRBJ2-1	ASSLEGSSYNEQF
TRBV29-1	TRBD1	TRBJ2-3	SVTRGTGDTDTQY
TRBV11-2	NA	TRBJ1-4	ASSLVERSGLF
TRBV2	TRBD1	TRBJ2-7	ASRQGSSYEQY
TRBV15	TRBD2	TRBJ2-1	ATSLGTRVANEQF
TRBV7-9	NA	TRBJ1-1	ASSPRSLTEAF
TRBV10-3	NA	TRBJ1-1	AISVNSGAEAF
TRBV9	NA	TRBJ2-2	ASSVPGTSGAGAPGSCF
TRBV5-6	NA	TRBJ1-4	ASSLKGGSEKLF
TRBV29-1	TRBD1	TRBJ1-2	SVTRTGDYT
TRBV10-3	NA	TRBJ2-6	AISESRSWTANVLT
TRBV5-4	NA	TRBJ2-3	ASSPRADTQY
TRBV20-1	TRBD2	TRBJ2-3	SASGGPGDTQY
TRBV2	NA	TRBJ1-2	ASAAGNYGYT
TRBV7-3	NA	TRBJ2-7	ASSLTRDYEQY
TRBV4-3	NA	TRBJ2-6	ASSPDQGLGANVLT
TRBV5-8	TRBD2	TRBJ2-5	ASSSLGLAGAYQETQY
TRBV11-2	TRBD1	TRBJ1-1	ASSYGQVEGAF
TRBV6-1	NA	TRBJ1-1	ASSPLTRAGTEAF
TRBV6-1	TRBD1	TRBJ2-3	ASRRQGNTQY
TRBV28	NA	TRBJ2-2	ASSPQDGRNTGELF